Sequencing of this TCR beta chain was carried out in a study of radiation and T cells in renal cell carcinoma. Overall study context: Nephrectomy followed 15 Gy stereotactic body radiation by 4 weeks.

Study results and limitations: Without pretreatment biopsies, baseline tumor clonotype presence was undetermined.

Libraries were prepared by immunoSEQ multiplex PCR; TCRdb keeps only in-frame clonotypes and omits some of them. Here the sample spans 130,000 to 150,000 clones, 88% being singletons. This sample's time point: baseline pretreatment blood. Treatment defined: 15 Gy SBRT to primary tumor, nephrectomy 4 weeks later. Radiation-treated patients gave blood at baseline, week 2 and week 4. The patient's renal cell carcinoma had clear cell pathology. The CDR3 extends over 15 amino acids. Trimming shortened V by 2 bases and J by 0 bases, and 11 bases separated the two germline ends. With respect to this clone: The target antigen is unknown.

The origin of this receptor is a woman in her sixties or seventies with renal cell carcinoma. V usage is TRBV23-1 and J usage is TRBJ2-7; no firm D call. TRBV23-1 is an ORF; its function is uncertain. Specimen: blood, collected from a patient whose treatment included radiotherapy and nephrectomy. The CDR3 spells CASSQPPTLSYEQYF. CDR3 DNA sequence: TGCGCCAGCAGTCAACCCCCCACCCTCTCCTACGAGCAGTACTTC.